These T cell receptor beta chains were read from a single sample in a study of blood T cell repertoires in COVID-19. Some clones are missing from TCRdb's copy, which holds only in-frame ones; the method was immunoSEQ multiplex PCR. The table has roughly 410,000 clones, around 87% seen once; the top ten hold approximately 2.5%. The sequenced sample was peripheral blood. These receptors came from a woman aged 55-69 years with COVID-19, enrolled during active disease. The CDR3 runs from the conserved cysteine through the conserved F or W. A D gene is named only where the DNA matches it firmly.

TRBJ2-3,-,TRBV9,TGTGCCAGCAGCGTAGGACTACTCAGCACAGATACGCAGTATTTT,CASSVGLLSTDTQYF
TRBJ2-7,-,TRBV2,TGTGCCAGCAGGCACAGGGTTGACTACGAACAGTACTTC,CASRHRVDYEQYF
TRBJ2-5,-,TRBV3-1/TRBV3-2,TGTGCCAGCAGCCGAACGGCAGACCCAGGGACCCAGTACTTC,CASSRTADPGTQYF
TRBJ1-1,-,TRBV18,TGTGCCAGCTCACCAGGCAGGGGCCTCATGAACACTGAAGCTTTCTTT,CASSPGRGLMNTEAFF
TRBJ2-5,-,TRBV5-4,TGTGCCAGCAGCCGTCCCGGACAGAGAATGGAAGAGACCCAGTACTTC,CASSRPGQRMEETQYF
TRBJ2-5,TRBD1,TRBV25-1,TGTGCCAGCAGTGGGGGGACAGACCAAGAGACCCAGTACTTC,CASSGGTDQETQYF
TRBJ1-6,-,TRBV9,TGTGCCAGCAGCACTTCAGGGGATGCGGCACCCCTCCACTTT,CASSTSGDAAPLHF
TRBJ1-4,-,TRBV18,TGTGCCAGCTCACCCGGGACAACCGAAAAACTGTTTTTT,CASSPGTTEKLFF
TRBJ2-7,TRBD2,TRBV28,TGTGCCAGCAGTTTAGTAGTTAGCGGGGGACTCCTACGAGGGCAGTACTTC,CASSLVVSGGLLRGQYF
TRBJ1-2,-,TRBV19,TGTGCCAGTAGTGGCCGCGACAGCCCATATGGCTACACCTTC,CASSGRDSPYGYTF
TRBJ2-4,TRBD2,TRBV14,TGTGCCAGCAGCCATCTGGGACTAGCGGGGGGAGGGGCCAAAAACATTCAGTACTTC,CASSHLGLAGGGAKNIQYF
TRBJ1-5,TRBD1,TRBV30,TGTGCCTGGAGTTCTGGACAGGGGGGCAATCAGCCCCAGCATTTT,CAWSSGQGGNQPQHF
TRBJ2-7,TRBD1,TRBV18,TGTGCCAGCTCACCAATGGGGACAGGTGCTTACGAGCAGTACTTC,CASSPMGTGAYEQYF
TRBJ1-4,TRBD1,TRBV28,TGTGCCAGCAGTTCCCATGACAGGGCCGATGAAAAACTGTTTTTT,CASSSHDRADEKLFF